This T cell receptor beta chain was captured in a study of regulatory T cells in long-lasting Graves disease. As for the study in general: Antithyroid drug intake by newly diagnosed Graves' patients had lasted under 3 months. Notes on the study in general: Relative to new patients (roughly 980), persistent patients exhibited greater sharing of public clonotypes (around 3,000).

TCR beta libraries were built with iRepertoire HTBI primers and Arm-PCR of CDR3 regions. TCRdb re-derived calls from the multiplex PCR reads in MiXCR, one entry per CDR3 protein. The sample lists about 350,000 distinct CDR3 sequences, 16% occurring once. Time point of the sample: newly diagnosed GD, antithyroid drugs for less than 3 months. Researchers made the TCR library from RNA that was extracted from PBMCs. This clonotype was counted a few times. Its antigen is still unknown. The V end was cut by 4 bases, the J end by 0 bases, with 13 bases between. Germline values: CDR1 SGHNT, CDR2 YYREEE (reference sequence). The CDR3 totals 15 residues. The data were also submitted as part of a second study, on T cells in Graves' hyperthyroidism and ophthalmopathy. In that study: The blood repertoire included most of the expanded thyroid clonotypes above 0.001.

The sample here was peripheral blood mononuclear cells (PBMCs), taken at new diagnosis, from a patient treated with antithyroid drugs. The clonotype originates from a man aged 35 to 55 with Graves disease. This chain uses TRBV5-4 with TRBJ1-2, with TRBD1 as a possible D gene (6 bases). The CDR3 DNA sequence: TGTGCCAGCAGCAGGGGACACCTCCCTAACTATGGCTACACCTTC. Amino acids: CASSRGHLPNYGYTF.